A selection of T cell receptor beta chains follows, all from one sample in a study of T cell repertoires in cytomegalovirus infection. The antigens these receptors bind are not known. TCRdb re-derived calls from the reads in MiXCR, one entry per CDR3 protein. This sample has approximately 140,000 distinct CDR3 sequences, with 20% to 30% found just once. Sample: PBMCs, sequenced either directly or after in vitro stimulation (not recorded which). These receptors originate from a human donor in good health (CMV status not recorded). Some clones in this sample may be carry-over from other donors' samples. The CDR3 runs from the conserved cysteine through the conserved F or W. D genes are given only for firm matches. Clone size, where shown, is once, few, many, or a class for clones that have expanded.

CAIRGTSGSTDTQYF | TGTGCCATCAGGGGGACTAGCGGGAGCACAGATACGCAGTATTTT | TRBJ2-3 | - | TRBV10-3 | TRBD2
CASSLVVQGYTF | TGTGCCAGCAGCTTAGTGGTTCAGGGCTACACCTTC | TRBJ1-2 | few | TRBV5-6 | -
CASSEGQGRNEKLFF | TGTGCCAGCAGCGAAGGACAGGGTAGAAATGAAAAACTGTTTTTT | TRBJ1-4 | many | TRBV7-3 | TRBD1
CASSIQGAYNSPLHF | TGTGCCAGTAGTATCCAGGGGGCGTATAATTCACCCCTCCACTTT | TRBJ1-6 | - | TRBV19 | TRBD1
CASSFLDRDINEQFF | TGTGCCAGCAGCTTCCTGGACAGGGACATCAATGAGCAGTTCTTC | TRBJ2-1 | - | TRBV5-5 | TRBD1
CASTGTSGSFNEQFF | TGTGCCAGCACCGGGACTAGCGGGAGTTTCAATGAGCAGTTCTTC | TRBJ2-1 | many | TRBV12-3/TRBV12-4 | TRBD2
CASSFYPGPYEQYF | TGTGCCAGCAGCTTTTACCCAGGCCCCTACGAGCAGTACTTC | TRBJ2-7 | - | TRBV7-2 | -
CASNPRTGPTEAFF | TGTGCCAGCAACCCGAGGACAGGGCCCACTGAAGCTTTCTTT | TRBJ1-1 | - | TRBV12-3/TRBV12-4 | TRBD1
CAWSQALNTEAFF | TGTGCCTGGAGCCAAGCCTTGAACACTGAAGCTTTCTTT | TRBJ1-1 | - | TRBV30 | -
CASSISSEAQYF | TGTGCCAGTAGTATCTCTAGCGAGGCGCAGTATTTT | TRBJ2-3 | few | TRBV19 | -
CASSLDRASEQYF | TGTGCCAGCAGTTTAGACAGGGCGAGCGAGCAGTACTTC | TRBJ2-7 | - | TRBV12-3/TRBV12-4 | -